This TCR beta chain was recorded in a study of persistence of HIV-infected CD4 T cells. As for the study in general: A median of 8 years of suppressive ART preceded sampling.

This clone has a single count. Antigen unknown. Cells were stimulated with overlapping HIV-1 Gag 15-mer peptides. CD40L/CD69 double-negative CD45RO-high memory CD4+ T cells were collected. Plasma HIV-1 RNA stayed below 50 copies/mL for at least 4 years. Before stimulation, PBMCs underwent CD8+ T cell depletion. The libraries were made with immunoSEQ version 4 in survey mode. Produced via immunoSEQ multiplex PCR; TCRdb's table is partial and in-frame only. The sample includes more than 30,000 clones, 75% to 85% of them seen just once. The sample was cultured CD4+ T cells from PBMCs, taken from a patient who received antiretroviral therapy. The sequence was collected from an adult with HIV. The donor label of this sample is uncertain.

CDR3 nucleotide sequence: TGTGCCAGCAGCCCAGTGGGGGGGATGAACACTGAAGCTTTCTTT. Protein product: CASSPVGGMNTEAFF. This chain connects TRBV7-8 to TRBJ1-1; TRBD1 is a possible D gene (5 bases). Germline V gives CDR1 SGHVS, CDR2 FQNEAQ. The CDR3 is 15 residues long. V gave up 5 bases and J gave up 0 bases, with 13 bases separating them. The whole variable domain, remainder taken from reference TRBV7-8 and TRBJ1-1, is GAGVSQSPRYKVAKRGQDVALRCDPISGHVSLFWYQQALGQGPEFLTYFQNEAQLDKSGLPSDRFFAERPEGSVSTLKIQRTQQEDSAVYLCASSPVGGMNTEAFFGQGTRLTVV.